This T cell receptor (beta chain) is from a study of blood T cells in healthy people across ages. Whole-study results and caveats: Total diversity from one million sequenced T cells was likely underestimated. A roughly linear fall in TCR beta diversity per million T cells was seen with increasing age.

Next came a second PCR, run for roughly 6 to 11 cycles, which used a sample-barcoded 5' primer along with a J-beta primer mix. Each CDR3 protein gets one entry after TCRdb re-called the 5' RACE reads with MiXCR. The table lists 1,500,000 or so distinct CDR3 sequences, approximately 39% of them singletons. About this clonotype itself: Its target is not known.

This CDR3 is 14 amino acids long. V lost 1 base to trimming and J lost 5 bases, with 9 bases between them. The germline gives CDR1 SGHAT, CDR2 FQDESV (reference sequence). The specimen sequenced was blood. This clonotype was sampled from a woman aged 18-35 years in good health. The chain carries TRBV11-1 and TRBJ1-5; D remains unclear. The CDR3 DNA is TGTGCCAGCAGCTTAGTTGGGCCGTATCAGCCCCAGCATTTT. Its translation is CASSLVGPYQPQHF. The full variable domain, in which reference TRBV11-1 and TRBJ1-5 provide the parts outside the CDR3, is EAEVAQSPRYKITEKSQAVAFWCDPISGHATLYWYRQILGQGPELLVQFQDESVVDDSQLPKDRFSAERLKGVDSTLKIQPAELGDSAMYLCASSLVGPYQPQHFGDGTRLSIL.